This T cell receptor beta chain stems from a study of cytomegalovirus exposure and HLA in healthy donors. Germline lookup yields CDR1 GTSNPN and CDR2 SVGIG (reference sequence). The CDR3 extends over 15 amino acids. The junction had 12 bases not matched to a gene; V was cut back by 4 bases and J by 7 bases. Libraries were prepared by immunoSEQ multiplex PCR; TCRdb keeps only in-frame clonotypes and omits some of them. The data hold 50,000 to 65,000 clones, with about 92% observed a single time. In this sample, this clone turned up once. The antigen is undetermined. Study-level points and caveats: High sensitivity and specificity were reportedly achieved when the classifier diagnosed cytomegalovirus status. The study recorded over 150 TCR beta chains that were cytomegalovirus-associated.

The V call is TRBV30, the J call TRBJ1-2; 10 bases map to TRBD1. The receptor was derived from a woman under 30 in good health and CMV-seropositive. The sequenced sample was PBMCs. The CDR3 DNA is TGTGCCTGGAATCTAGGACAGGGGGTTCTAGGTGGCTACACCTTC. Translating gives CAWNLGQGVLGGYTF.